The clone carrying this T cell receptor (beta chain) came up many times. Its target is not known. These data are taken from a study of glioma-infiltrating T cells. TCR alpha and beta CDR3 regions were amplified from RNA using iRepertoire nested multiplex PCR. TCRdb passed the multiplex PCR reads through MiXCR, listing each CDR3 protein once. The sample yields approximately 190,000 distinct CDR3 sequences, 32% seen once. Whole-study results and caveats: Non-neoplastic patients had below-expected tissue-blood divergence, while all gliomas exceeded expectation.

The CDR3 has 15 amino acids. V lost 6 bases and J lost 0, with 12 bases in between. Germline V gives CDR1 MGHDK, CDR2 SYGVNS. This rearrangement joins TRBV25-1 to TRBJ1-3, with TRBD1 as a possible D gene (6 bases). What was sequenced was glioma tissue, nonneoplastic brain tissue, or PBMCs (not recorded which). The sequence came from a human donor with low-grade glioma or glioblastoma, undergoing nonglioma brain surgery, or in good health (not recorded which). Here the CDR3 DNA reads TGTGCCAGCAGCAAGCTGACAGGCTCTGGAAACACCATATATTTT. Its translation is CASSKLTGSGNTIYF.